A selection of T cell receptor beta chains follows, all from one sample in a study of human T cells and chemical hapten exposure. One entry per CDR3 protein results from TCRdb running MiXCR on the 5' RACE reads. Of tens of thousands of distinct CDR3 sequences listed, approximately 15% are singletons. All receptors derive from a female donor in good health. The CDR3 runs from the conserved cysteine through the conserved F or W. Each record gives: V gene, clone size, D gene, J gene, CDR3 protein, CDR3 DNA. The D gene is left open where the match is weak. Some rows mark clone size as missing; the rest say once, few, many or name a class of expanded clone.

>TRBV6-2/TRBV6-3|few|TRBD2|TRBJ2-5
CASQGLAGEETQYF
TGTGCCAGCCAGGGACTAGCGGGGGAAGAGACCCAGTACTTC
>TRBV20-1|few|-|TRBJ1-1
CSALRGRQTEAFF
TGCAGTGCTCTAAGGGGCAGACAGACTGAAGCTTTCTTT
>TRBV29-1|once|-|TRBJ2-1
CSVGEGLEQFF
TGCAGCGTGGGTGAGGGTCTTGAGCAGTTCTTC
>TRBV19|-|-|TRBJ2-3
CASSQEPRYTDTQYF
TGTGCCAGTAGCCAAGAACCGCGTTACACAGATACGCAGTATTTT
>TRBV2|-|TRBD1|TRBJ2-4
CASSEGGTGFQYF
TGTGCCAGCAGTGAAGGTGGGACAGGATTTCAGTACTTC
>TRBV7-9|few|TRBD1|TRBJ1-1
CASSPQGVTEAFF
TGTGCCAGCAGTCCCCAGGGGGTTACTGAAGCTTTCTTT
>TRBV6-2/TRBV6-3|-|-|TRBJ1-3
CASRTDAGAGNTIYF
TGTGCCAGCAGGACCGACGCAGGGGCTGGAAACACCATATATTTT
>TRBV3-1|many|-|TRBJ1-2
CASSQDSGYTF
TGTGCCAGCAGCCAAGACAGTGGCTACACCTTC
>TRBV4-3|-|-|TRBJ1-2
CASSQDPGRGYGYTF
TGCGCCAGCAGCCAAGATCCTGGCAGGGGCTATGGCTACACCTTC
>TRBV7-2|few|-|TRBJ2-7
CASSLGRTYEQYF
TGTGCCAGCAGCTTAGGACGGACCTACGAGCAGTACTTC
>TRBV6-2/TRBV6-3|few|TRBD1|TRBJ1-5
CASSHAGTAQPQHF
TGTGCCAGCAGTCATGCCGGGACAGCTCAGCCCCAGCATTTT
>TRBV28|-|-|TRBJ1-3
CASRSTGQHSGNTIYF
TGTGCCAGCAGATCCACCGGACAGCACTCTGGAAACACCATATATTTT
>TRBV7-9|many|-|TRBJ2-2
CASSLDLSAPSGELFF
TGTGCCAGCAGCTTAGATCTGAGCGCTCCATCCGGGGAGCTGTTTTTT
>TRBV24-1|-|-|TRBJ2-2
CATSETQGGGELFF
TGTGCCACCAGTGAAACCCAGGGTGGCGGGGAGCTGTTTTTT
>TRBV6-5|medium-sized|-|TRBJ1-1
CATEGVTEAFF
TGTGCCACCGAGGGAGTCACTGAAGCTTTCTTT
>TRBV5-1|-|TRBD2|TRBJ2-3
CASSLQGLAGSTDTQYF
TGCGCCAGCAGCTTGCAAGGACTAGCGGGATCCACAGATACGCAGTATTTT
>TRBV18|many|TRBD1|TRBJ1-3
CASSSKPGQGSLSSGNTIYF
TGTGCCAGCTCGTCAAAACCGGGACAGGGGTCACTATCCTCTGGAAACACCATATATTTT
>TRBV5-1|-|-|TRBJ2-1
CASSLGSRNEQFF
TGCGCCAGCAGCTTGGGGTCTAGGAATGAGCAGTTCTTC
>TRBV30|few|-|TRBJ2-7
CASAPASEQYF
TGTGCCTCAGCCCCAGCATCGGAGCAGTACTTC
>TRBV30|few|-|TRBJ2-5
CAWAVGSGETQYF
TGTGCCTGGGCGGTCGGTTCTGGCGAGACCCAGTACTTC
>TRBV9|-|TRBD1|TRBJ1-1
CASSVEDRGLTEAFF
TGTGCCAGCAGCGTAGAGGACAGGGGGCTTACTGAAGCTTTCTTT
>TRBV28|-|TRBD2|TRBJ2-3
CASSGPGGVTTDTQYF
TGTGCCAGCAGTGGGCCGGGGGGAGTCACGACAGATACGCAGTATTTT
>TRBV7-9|few|-|TRBJ1-1
CASSPHPGSSHTEAFF
TGTGCCAGCAGCCCTCACCCTGGCAGTTCCCACACTGAAGCTTTCTTT
>TRBV27|few|-|TRBJ2-1
CASSLMPAVSYNEQFF
TGTGCCAGCAGTTTAATGCCGGCAGTCTCCTACAATGAGCAGTTCTTC
>TRBV12-3/TRBV12-4|many|TRBD2|TRBJ2-5
CASRLGLADRETQYF
TGTGCCAGCAGACTCGGACTAGCGGACCGAGAGACCCAGTACTTC
>TRBV28|-|-|TRBJ1-2
CASRLGGPDYGYTF
TGTGCCAGCAGGTTGGGGGGGCCTGACTATGGCTACACCTTC
>TRBV20-1|-|TRBD2|TRBJ2-1
CSARDYSGRGSYNEQFF
TGCAGTGCTAGAGATTATAGCGGGAGGGGCTCCTACAATGAGCAGTTCTTC
>TRBV5-1|-|TRBD1|TRBJ1-2
CASSGGQRNFGYTF
TGCGCCAGCAGCGGGGGACAGCGGAATTTTGGCTACACCTTC
>TRBV2|many|-|TRBJ1-5
CASKGQNNQPQHF
TGTGCCAGCAAAGGACAGAATAATCAGCCCCAGCATTTT
>TRBV5-1|few|TRBD1|TRBJ1-2
CASSLGTGGKYGYTF
TGCGCCAGCAGCTTGGGCACAGGGGGGAAATATGGCTACACCTTC
>TRBV21-1|-|-|TRBJ2-7
CASSKGKGGSYEQYF
TGTGCCAGCAGCAAAGGAAAGGGCGGTTCCTACGAGCAGTACTTC
>TRBV7-9|-|TRBD2|TRBJ2-7
CASRLGGVKEQYF
TGTGCCAGCAGACTCGGGGGGGTGAAGGAGCAGTACTTC
>TRBV28|few|TRBD2|TRBJ2-6
CASSRRGLASTGANVLTF
TGTGCCAGCAGTCGAAGGGGACTAGCTAGTACTGGGGCCAACGTCCTGACTTTC
>TRBV10-3|many|-|TRBJ2-5
CAISVPSERETQYF
TGTGCCATCAGTGTCCCCTCGGAACGAGAGACCCAGTACTTC
>TRBV5-4|-|-|TRBJ2-7
CASSPTEGSYEQYF
TGTGCCAGCAGCCCGACCGAGGGGTCCTACGAGCAGTACTTC
>TRBV6-5|-|-|TRBJ1-2
CASSYEGDYGYTF
TGTGCCAGCAGTTACGAGGGGGACTATGGCTACACCTTC
>TRBV5-1|few|-|TRBJ2-1
CASGSPERSYNEQFF
TGCGCCAGCGGCTCCCCGGAGAGGTCCTACAATGAGCAGTTCTTC
>TRBV5-1|-|-|TRBJ1-1
CASSLDVRTTEAFF
TGCGCCAGCAGCTTGGATGTCAGGACGACTGAAGCTTTCTTT